Below are 4 T cell receptor beta chains sequenced from a single sample in a study of shared clonotypes between healthy human individuals. The protocol was immunoSEQ multiplex PCR, while the TCRdb copy is restricted to in-frame clones and leaves out a portion. Of roughly 2.5 million clones in the sample, around nine tenths were seen once. Sequenced input: naive CD4+ T cells sorted from blood. Regarding subset: CD45RA+ positively selected. These TCRs come from a man aged 18 to 30 in good health.

The chain has TRBV28 and TRBJ1-5; 10 nucleotides line up with TRBD1. CDR3 length: 16 amino acids. Germline lookup yields CDR1 MDHEN and CDR2 SYDVKM. The J segment lost 7 bases and the V segment lost 7 bases, leaving 13 bases of the junction unmatched. The CDR3 nucleotides are TGTGCCAGCAACACTAACCGACAGGGGGCATGGCAGCCCCAGCATTTT. As protein: CASNTNRQGAWQPQHF.

This clone was found once. Other DNA sequences within the sample encode an identical CDR3. The rearrangement links TRBV6-1 to TRBJ1-5; weak D call: TRBD1 (5 bases). With 3 bases removed from V and 7 bases from J, the gap between germline ends came to 10 bases. The CDR3 loop spans 13 amino acids. CDR1 is MNHNS, CDR2 SASEGT, per germline. The CDR3 protein is CASSEGLRQPQHF. The DNA for the CDR3 is TGTGCCAGCAGTGAGGGACTCCGACAGCCCCAGCATTTT.

This chain uses TRBV29-1 with TRBJ1-2, with D maybe TRBD1 (5 bases). Per the germline V gene, CDR1 is SQVTM and CDR2 is ANQGSEA. V gave up 6 bases and J gave up 6 bases, with 11 bases separating them. The CDR3 contains 11 residues. The CDR3 reads CSVWGVNGYTF. As DNA, the CDR3 is TGCAGCGTGTGGGGGGTGAATGGCTACACCTTC. Full variable domain (rest looked up from reference TRBV29-1 and TRBJ1-2): SAVISQKPSRDICQRGTSLTIQCQVDSQVTMMFWYRQQPGQSLTLIATANQGSEATYESGFVIDKFPISRPNLTFSTLTVSNMSPEDSSIYLCSVWGVNGYTFGSGTRLTVV.

This chain links TRBV18 with TRBJ2-3; a weak D match, TRBD1 (5 bases). In germline, CDR1 is KGHSH, CDR2 LQKENI. V was pared by 6 bases and J by 5 bases, with 12 bases between. This CDR3 region has 13 residues. CDR3 DNA: TGTGCCAGCTCGAATAGGGGCGGAGATACGCAGTATTTT. It codes for CASSNRGGDTQYF.